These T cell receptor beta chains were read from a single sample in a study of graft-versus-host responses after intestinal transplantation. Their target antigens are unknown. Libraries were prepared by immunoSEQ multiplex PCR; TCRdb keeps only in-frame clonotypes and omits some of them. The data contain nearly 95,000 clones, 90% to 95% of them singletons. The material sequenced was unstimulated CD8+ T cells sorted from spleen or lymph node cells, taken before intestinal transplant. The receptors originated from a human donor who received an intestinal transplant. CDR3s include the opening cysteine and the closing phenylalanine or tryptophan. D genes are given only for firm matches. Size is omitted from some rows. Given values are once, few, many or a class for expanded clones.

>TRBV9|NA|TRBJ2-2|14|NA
TGTGCCAGCAGCTCCAAGGGGATTCCCGGGGAGCTGTTTTTT
CASSSKGIPGELFF
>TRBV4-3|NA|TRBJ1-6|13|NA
TGCGCCAGCAGCCAAGATAGTTCCTCACCCCTCCACTTT
CASSQDSSSPLHF
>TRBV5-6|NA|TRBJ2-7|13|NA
TGTGCCAGCAGCTTGGGCGCGGACTACGAGCAGTACTTC
CASSLGADYEQYF
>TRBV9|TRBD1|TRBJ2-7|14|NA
TGTGCCAGCAGCTCCCCGACAGGGGGTGGGGAGCAGTACTTC
CASSSPTGGGEQYF
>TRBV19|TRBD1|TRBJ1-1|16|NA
TGTGCCAGTAGTATCCCAGGGGGGACAGTGAACACTGAAGCTTTCTTT
CASSIPGGTVNTEAFF
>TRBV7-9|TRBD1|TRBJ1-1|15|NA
TGTGCCAGCAGCCCGCCCCTGACAGGGGGCACTGAAGCTTTCTTT
CASSPPLTGGTEAFF
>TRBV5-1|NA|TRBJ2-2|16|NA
TGCGCCAGCAGCCCGGCTACGGGAACAACCCCCGGGGAGCTGTTTTTT
CASSPATGTTPGELFF
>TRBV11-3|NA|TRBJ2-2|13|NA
TGTGCCAGCAGGAAGGGGGAATCGTGGGAGCTGTTTTTT
CASRKGESWELFF
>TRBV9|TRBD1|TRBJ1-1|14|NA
TGTGCCAGCAGCGCTGGACAGGGAAACACTGAAGCTTTCTTT
CASSAGQGNTEAFF
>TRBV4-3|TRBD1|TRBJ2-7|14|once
TGCGCCAGCAGCCATGGGACAGGGGCTGGTGAGCAGTACTTC
CASSHGTGAGEQYF
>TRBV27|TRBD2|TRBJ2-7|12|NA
TGTGCCACAAAAGCGGGGGGTTACGAGCAGTACTTC
CATKAGGYEQYF
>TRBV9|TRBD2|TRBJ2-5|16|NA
TGTGCCAGCAGCGTAGAGGCGGGGGGGTATCAAGAGACCCAGTACTTC
CASSVEAGGYQETQYF
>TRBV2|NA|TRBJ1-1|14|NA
TGTGCCAGCAGTGGGCCAGGCATGAACACTGAAGCTTTCTTT
CASSGPGMNTEAFF
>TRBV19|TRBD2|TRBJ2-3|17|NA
TGTGCCAGTAGTCCAACGGTGGTAGCGGGGATCACGGATACGCAGTATTTT
CASSPTVVAGITDTQYF
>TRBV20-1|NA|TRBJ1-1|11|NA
TGCAGTGGGACAGTGAACACTGAAGCTTTCTTT
CSGTVNTEAFF
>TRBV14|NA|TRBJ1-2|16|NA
TGTGCCAGCAGCTTCAAAGGGGCTGAGGCAATCTATGGCTACACCTTC
CASSFKGAEAIYGYTF
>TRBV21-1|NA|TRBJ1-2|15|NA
TGTGCCAGCAGCCCCAGGACAGGGTCACACTATGGCTACACCTTC
CASSPRTGSHYGYTF
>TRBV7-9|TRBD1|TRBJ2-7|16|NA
TGTGCCAGCAGCTTTGCCCCGGGACAGGGGGCCTACGAGCAGTACTTC
CASSFAPGQGAYEQYF
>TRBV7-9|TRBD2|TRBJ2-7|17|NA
TGTGCCAGCAGCTTAGCCCCAGGACTAGCAAGTCTTCCCGAGCAGTACTTC
CASSLAPGLASLPEQYF
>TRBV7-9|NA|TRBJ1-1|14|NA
TGTGCCAGCAGCTTAGCAACAGTCGACGCTGAAGCTTTCTTT
CASSLATVDAEAFF
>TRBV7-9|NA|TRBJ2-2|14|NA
TGTGCCAGCAGCCCCACAGGGTCCACCGGGGAGCTGTTTTTT
CASSPTGSTGELFF
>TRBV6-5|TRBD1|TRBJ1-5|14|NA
TGTGCCAGCAGGGACAGGGCCAGCAATCAGCCCCAGCATTTT
CASRDRASNQPQHF
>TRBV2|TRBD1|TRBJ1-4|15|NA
TGTGCCAGCAGTGGGGACAGGGAACTTCCTGAAAAACTGTTTTTT
CASSGDRELPEKLFF
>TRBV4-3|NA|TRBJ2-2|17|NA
TGCGCCAGCAGCCAAAGATGGGCCTCAGAATTCACCGGGGAGCTGTTTTTT
CASSQRWASEFTGELFF
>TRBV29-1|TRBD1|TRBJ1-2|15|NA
TGCAGCGTTGAAGACGGACAGGGCACACTCTATGGCTACACCTTC
CSVEDGQGTLYGYTF
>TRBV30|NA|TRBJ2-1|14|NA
TGTGCCTGGAGTGTTGCGACTAGTTTTCATGAGCAGTTCTTC
CAWSVATSFHEQFF
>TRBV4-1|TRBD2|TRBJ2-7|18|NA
TGCGCCAGCAGCTTCGGACTTCATAGCGGGGGTACTTCCTACGAGCAGTACTTC
CASSFGLHSGGTSYEQYF
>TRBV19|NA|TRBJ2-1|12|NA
TGTGCCAGTAGTCCCCCCGGGACACAGCAGTTCTTC
CASSPPGTQQFF
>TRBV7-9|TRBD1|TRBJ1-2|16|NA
TGTGCCAGCAGCGGACAGGACAGGGGCAATGGGTATGGCTACACCTTC
CASSGQDRGNGYGYTF
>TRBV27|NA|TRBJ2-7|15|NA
TGTGCCAGCAGACGAACTGCAGGGGCCTCCTACGAGCAGTACTTC
CASRRTAGASYEQYF
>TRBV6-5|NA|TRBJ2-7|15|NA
TGTGCCAGCAGTTACTCGAGGGTGGGGAACTACGAGCAGTACTTC
CASSYSRVGNYEQYF
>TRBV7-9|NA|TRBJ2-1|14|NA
TGTGCCAGCAGCCCCCTTTACGGGGACAATGAGCAGTTCTTC
CASSPLYGDNEQFF
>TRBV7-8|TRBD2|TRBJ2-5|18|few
TGTGCCAGCAGCCCCCGGGAGGCTAGCGGGGGCCACCAAGAGACCCAGTACTTC
CASSPREASGGHQETQYF
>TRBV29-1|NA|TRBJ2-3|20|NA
TGCAGCGTTGAAGACGGGGGACCGGCTGTTACTTACTCGACGGGAGATACGCAGTATTTT
CSVEDGGPAVTYSTGDTQYF
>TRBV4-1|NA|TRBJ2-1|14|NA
TGCGCCAGCAGCCAAGGTCCGTCCGGCAATGAGCAGTTCTTC
CASSQGPSGNEQFF
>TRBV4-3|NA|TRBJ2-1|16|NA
TGCGCCAGCAGCCAAGATTGGCGGAGGTCCTACAATGAGCAGTTCTTC
CASSQDWRRSYNEQFF
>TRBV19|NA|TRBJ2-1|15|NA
TGTGCCAGTAGTCCTCTGCGAGACTATCATAATGAGCAGTTCTTC
CASSPLRDYHNEQFF
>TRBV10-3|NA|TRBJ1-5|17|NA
TGTGCCATCAGCAACCGGGGTCGGGGTATGAGCAATCAGCCCCAGCATTTT
CAISNRGRGMSNQPQHF
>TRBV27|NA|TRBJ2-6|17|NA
TGTGCCAGCAAGAGGGCTAGTCATGATTCTGGGGCCAACGTCCTGACTTTC
CASKRASHDSGANVLTF
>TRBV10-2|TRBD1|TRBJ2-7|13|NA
TGCGCCAGTTCGGACAGGGGGTACGACGAGCAGTACTTC
CASSDRGYDEQYF
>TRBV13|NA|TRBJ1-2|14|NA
TGTGCCAGCAGGGAGGACAGCCTATCATATGGCTACACCTTC
CASREDSLSYGYTF
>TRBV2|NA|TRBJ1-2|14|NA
TGTGCCAGCAGTGTCGCCACAGCTAACTATGGCTACACCTTC
CASSVATANYGYTF
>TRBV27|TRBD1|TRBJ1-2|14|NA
TGTGCCACCAGTGAAACAGGGGTCAACTATGGCTACACCTTC
CATSETGVNYGYTF
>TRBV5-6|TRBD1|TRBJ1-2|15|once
TGTGCCAGCAGCGAACGCGGGACAGGGTCTTCTAGCTACACCTTC
CASSERGTGSSSYTF
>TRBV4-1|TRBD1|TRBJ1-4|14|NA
TGCGCCAGCGGGCCGGGACAGGGGGGCGAAAAACTGTTTTTT
CASGPGQGGEKLFF
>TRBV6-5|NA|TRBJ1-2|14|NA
TGTGCCAGCAGTCTTCCGGCCGAGGACTATGGCTACACCTTC
CASSLPAEDYGYTF
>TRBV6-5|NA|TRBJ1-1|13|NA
TGTGCCAGCAGTTACTCGGGGAGCACTGAAGCTTTCTTT
CASSYSGSTEAFF
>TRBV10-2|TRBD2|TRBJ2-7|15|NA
TGCGCCAGCAGCCATCCGGGCGGGGGGGCCTACGAGCAGTACTTC
CASSHPGGGAYEQYF
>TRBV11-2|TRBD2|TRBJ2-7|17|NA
TGTGCCAGCAGCTCATATTTAGCGGGGGCTAACTCCTACGAGCAGTACTTC
CASSSYLAGANSYEQYF
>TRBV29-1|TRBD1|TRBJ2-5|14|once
TGCAGCGTCTCCAGACAGGGTGTAGGAGAGACCCAGTACTTC
CSVSRQGVGETQYF
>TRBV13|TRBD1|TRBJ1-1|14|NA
TGTGCCAGCAGCACCGGGACAGGGGGCACTGAAGCTTTCTTT
CASSTGTGGTEAFF
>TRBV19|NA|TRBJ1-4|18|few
TGTGCCAGTAGTATACTCTTCTTACGGGAGGGCACTAATGAAAAACTGTTTTTT
CASSILFLREGTNEKLFF
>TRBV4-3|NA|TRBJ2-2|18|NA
TGCGCCAGCAGCCAAGATTGGCTTAGCCAGACGAACACCGGGGAGCTGTTTTTT
CASSQDWLSQTNTGELFF
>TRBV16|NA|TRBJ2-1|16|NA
TGTGCCAGCAGCCAATATGACCTTTACAGCGGCAATGAGCAGTTCTTC
CASSQYDLYSGNEQFF
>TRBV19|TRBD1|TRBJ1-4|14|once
TGTGCCAGTAGCCTGACAGGGACGTCTGAAAAACTGTTTTTT
CASSLTGTSEKLFF
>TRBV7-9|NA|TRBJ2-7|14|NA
TGTGCCAGCAGCTTAAGCCTAATCTCCTACGAGCAGTACTTC
CASSLSLISYEQYF
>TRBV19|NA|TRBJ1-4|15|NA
TGTGCCAGTAGTATAGTGAAGGGAGGCCCAGAAAAACTGTTTTTT
CASSIVKGGPEKLFF
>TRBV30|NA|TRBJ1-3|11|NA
TGTGCCTGGAGTGTAATAGACACCATATATTTT
CAWSVIDTIYF
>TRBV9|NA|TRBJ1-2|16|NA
TGTGCCAGCAGCGGGGAGCACAGGGTTCGGAACTATGGCTACACCTTC
CASSGEHRVRNYGYTF
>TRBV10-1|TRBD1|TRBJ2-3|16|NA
TGCGCCAGCAGTGACGGACAGGGAGACGGGACAGATACGCAGTATTTT
CASSDGQGDGTDTQYF